Shown below are 23 T cell receptor beta chains from a single sample sequenced in a study of monozygotic twins with inflammatory bowel disease. TCRdb reprocessed the 5' RACE reads, keeping one entry per CDR3 protein, no DNA. In all, the sample yields tens of thousands of distinct CDR3 sequences. Sequenced sample: blood. The source is a human donor with ulcerative colitis or Crohn's disease, or a healthy co-twin of an affected twin (not recorded which).

Here the CDR3 reads CASSPRGGSGTDTQYF. The J gene is TRBJ2-3, the V gene TRBV18; TCRdb names TRBD1, which stays unverified in the absence of DNA. Germline V gene data show CDR1 as KGHSH and CDR2 as LQKENI. The CDR3 covers 16 residues.

V is TRBV12-3 or TRBV12-4 and J is TRBJ2-4; TCRdb designates TRBD1, a call that cannot be tested without DNA. This CDR3 spans 14 amino acids. The CDR3 loop is CASSLSRGANIQYF.

This rearrangement joins TRBV15 to TRBJ1-1. This CDR3 region has 13 residues. The germline CDR1 and CDR2 sequences are LNHNV and YYDKDF (reference sequence). Here the CDR3 reads CATSRYLNTEAFF.

The chain employs TRBV4-2 and TRBJ1-1; the D gene TCRdb calls, TRBD1, cannot be checked with no DNA. The V gene's germline CDR1 is LGHNA and CDR2 YNFKEQ. This CDR3 comprises 15 residues. This CDR3 reads CASSQGPRENTEAFF.

The V call is TRBV20-1, the J call TRBJ2-7; TCRdb's assignment of TRBD1 cannot be checked, as there is no DNA. This CDR3 has 13 residues. Germline CDR1 is DFQATT and CDR2 is SNEGSKA (reference sequence). This CDR3 is CSARDRGGYEQYF.

The chain employs TRBV20-1 and TRBJ2-1; TCRdb picks TRBD2, but there is no DNA to check that call. This CDR3 is 15 amino acids long. The germline gives CDR1 DFQATT, CDR2 SNEGSKA (reference sequence). CDR3 in amino acids: CSVPVERGVYNEQFF.

This sequence joins TRBV6-2 or TRBV6-3 and TRBJ2-1; TCRdb lists TRBD1, though no DNA is available to test this call. The CDR3 is 16 amino acids. Germline CDR1 is MNHEY and CDR2 is SVGEGT. This CDR3 is CASSYSGQGWLYEQFF.

The chain uses TRBV6-6 and TRBJ2-3. The germline V gene has CDR1 MNHNY and CDR2 SVGAGI (reference sequence). This CDR3 contains 14 residues. The CDR3 region is CASSLLGVADTQYF.

The chain is built from TRBV2 and TRBJ1-5; TCRdb calls TRBD1, which cannot be checked without DNA. CDR3 size: 12 residues. Per the germline V gene, CDR1 is SNHLY and CDR2 is FYNNEI. The CDR3 protein is CATRTDLSPQHF. The variable domain in full, with the rest retrieved from reference TRBV2 and TRBJ1-5, is EPEVTQTPSHQVTQMGQEVILRCVPISNHLYFYWYRQILGQKVEFLVSFYNNEISEKSEIFDDQFSVERPDGSNFTLKIRSTKLEDSAMYFCATRTDLSPQHFGDGTRLSIL.

The rearrangement uses TRBV14 and TRBJ2-1. This CDR3 contains 14 residues. Germline assignment: CDR1 SGHDN and CDR2 FVKESK. Here the CDR3 reads CASSPLGAYNEQFF. Looking up the rest from reference TRBV14 and TRBJ2-1 gives the full variable domain: EAGVTQFPSHSVIEKGQTVTLRCDPISGHDNLYWYRRVMGKEIKFLLHFVKESKQDESGMPNNRFLAERTGGTYSTLKVQPAELEDSGVYFCASSPLGAYNEQFFGPGTRLTVL.

The chain combines TRBV6-5 with TRBJ1-3; without DNA, the TCRdb call of TRBD1 cannot be checked. Germline V gives CDR1 MNHEY, CDR2 SVGAGI. The CDR3 covers 13 residues. CDR3 region: CASSRDGGNTIYF.

V and J are TRBV7-9 and TRBJ1-5; TCRdb proposes TRBD1, but this gene call is untestable without DNA. CDR1 and CDR2 (germline): SEHNR, FQNEAQ (reference sequence). The CDR3 sequence is 14 residues long. CDR3 loop: CASSLVGPGQPQHF.

This CDR3 is CSARGQGGTEAFF. The chain carries TRBV20-1 and TRBJ1-1; TCRdb names TRBD1, which stays unverified in the absence of DNA. The CDR3 covers 13 residues. CDR1 and CDR2 (germline): DFQATT, SNEGSKA (reference sequence).

The gene calls are TRBV28 and TRBJ1-3. Germline CDR1 and CDR2: MDHEN and SYDVKM. CDR3 length: 15 residues. CDR3: CASSPTLGSGNTIYF.

J is TRBJ1-2 and V is TRBV7-2; TCRdb outputs TRBD1, but without DNA this stays unchecked. Germline-derived CDR1 and CDR2 are SGHTA and FQGNSA. This CDR3 is 15 amino acids long. The CDR3 is CATQRRAGGIYGYTF.

The V call is TRBV18, the J call TRBJ1-6; the TCRdb D gene call, TRBD1, has no DNA to confirm it. The CDR3 runs 13 residues. Germline CDR1 and CDR2: KGHSH and LQKENI. The CDR3 loop is CASSPQQEAPLHF.

The chain links TRBV12-3 or TRBV12-4 to TRBJ2-3; TCRdb gives TRBD1 as the D gene, but with no DNA this cannot be confirmed. The CDR3 contains 16 residues. The CDR3 sequence is CASRGTTGGGTDTQYF.

The V call is TRBV6-1, the J call TRBJ2-5; TCRdb reports TRBD1, a call that lacks DNA to check it against. The length of the CDR3 is 15 residues. The germline gives CDR1 MNHNS, CDR2 SASEGT. The CDR3 region is CASSGAFYRQETQYF.

This sequence joins TRBV24-1 and TRBJ1-1; without DNA, the TCRdb call of TRBD1 cannot be checked. In germline, CDR1 is KGHDR, CDR2 SFDVKD. The CDR3 has 15 amino acids. The CDR3 protein is CATSGSGKMNTEAFF.

The rearrangement joins TRBV6-5 to TRBJ1-1; with no DNA, the TCRdb D assignment of TRBD1 cannot be verified. The CDR3 contains 15 residues. Germline loops: CDR1 MNHEY, CDR2 SVGAGI. The CDR3 reads CASSLRTGGNTEAFF.

The J gene is TRBJ2-1, the V gene TRBV5-1; TCRdb reports TRBD1, a call that lacks DNA to check it against. The CDR3 contains 15 residues. The germline V gene has CDR1 SGHRS and CDR2 YFSETQ. Here the CDR3 reads CASSLVQGRDNEQFF.

V usage is TRBV20-1 and J usage is TRBJ1-3. The germline CDR1 and CDR2 sequences are DFQATT and SNEGSKA (reference sequence). This CDR3 region has 16 residues. The CDR3 loop is CSARDQGGYSGNTIYF.

The chain carries TRBV11-2 and TRBJ2-1. CDR3 length equals 15 residues. The germline CDR1 and CDR2 sequences are SGHAT and FQNNGV. The CDR3 region is CASRASVFPYNEQFF.